This T cell receptor beta chain was found in a study of cytomegalovirus exposure and HLA in healthy donors. The study's findings and limits: While the bulk of TCR sequences proved rare, some public TCRs turned up in many donors. Investigators reported 164 TCR beta chains as tied to cytomegalovirus. Exclusion as indistinguishable affected some V segments, including TRBV6-2 and TRBV6-3.

With 60 Vbeta and 13 Jbeta primers, the PCR was carried out. Sequencing was performed with immunoSEQ multiplex PCR; in TCRdb, only in-frame clones are kept and a portion is missing. The specimen's table records approximately 110,000 clones. The CDR3 length is 13 residues. V was shortened by 5 bases and J by 7 bases, with 15 bases between the two germline ends. From germline, CDR1 is SGHRS and CDR2 YFSETQ. Comment on this clone: Its antigen remains unknown.

This clonotype was sampled from a young man in good health and CMV-seronegative. The sample consisted of PBMCs. The gene calls are TRBV5-1 and TRBJ1-2; tentatively, D is TRBD1 (6 bases). The CDR3 bases are TGCGCCAGCAGTCCCCGACAGGATATTGGCTACACCTTC. Translation gives CASSPRQDIGYTF.